Listed here are 2 T cell receptor beta chains from one sample, sequenced in a study of response to subunit inactivated influenza vaccine. MiXCR, run by TCRdb on the RT-PCR reads, gives a single entry per CDR3 protein. The sample shows a few hundred thousand distinct CDR3 sequences, around 20% of them seen only once. The sample here was PBMCs from blood, taken 21 months after vaccination. The receptors were gathered from a man aged 50 to 69 who received an inactivated influenza vaccine.

Ten or more counts support this clonotype. The chain joins TRBV7-6 to TRBJ1-1, with 7 bases fitting TRBD1. Germline V lookup: CDR1 SGHVS, CDR2 FNYEAQ. Trimming at V came to 4 bases and at J to 4 bases, leaving 6 bases not matched to a gene. CDR3 length: 14 amino acids. This CDR3 is CASSSQGMGTEAFF. As DNA, the CDR3 is TGTGCCAGCAGCTCACAGGGGATGGGCACTGAAGCTTTCTTT.

This clonotype was seen ten or more times. This chain uses TRBV2 with TRBJ1-2, with a possible D match to TRBD1 (5 bases). CDR1 is SNHLY, CDR2 FYNNEI, per germline. The length of the CDR3 is 15 residues. Trimming took 6 bases from V and 4 from J, leaving 18 bases between them. The CDR3 DNA sequence: TGTGCCAGCAGCCCCGGACACCTGAGGTTCTATGGCTACACCTTC. The encoded protein is CASSPGHLRFYGYTF. The full variable domain, completed using reference TRBV2 and TRBJ1-2, is EPEVTQTPSHQVTQMGQEVILRCVPISNHLYFYWYRQILGQKVEFLVSFYNNEISEKSEIFDDQFSVERPDGSNFTLKIRSTKLEDSAMYFCASSPGHLRFYGYTFGSGTRLTVV.